The present T cell receptor (beta chain) was sequenced within a study of blood T cell dynamics during melanoma immunotherapy. Measured with immunoSEQ multiplex PCR; TCRdb has only the in-frame clones, and not every one. Altogether about 1,400 clones are present, over 55% being singletons, with the ten largest covering about a third. Sample time point: pre-treatment baseline. Disease control meant complete response, partial response or stable disease at 12 weeks. Germline lookup yields CDR1 LGHNA and CDR2 YSLEER. The CDR3 covers 12 residues. Trimming removed 2 bases at V and 7 bases at J, with 6 bases between.

This sequence was found in a human donor with melanoma. This chain uses TRBV4-3 with TRBJ2-1, with D unresolved. The sequenced sample was central memory CD8+ T cells from blood, obtained from a patient treated with checkpoint blockade. CDR3 residues: CASSQMKNEQFF. The DNA for the CDR3 is TGCGCCAGCAGCCAAATGAAGAATGAGCAGTTCTTC.